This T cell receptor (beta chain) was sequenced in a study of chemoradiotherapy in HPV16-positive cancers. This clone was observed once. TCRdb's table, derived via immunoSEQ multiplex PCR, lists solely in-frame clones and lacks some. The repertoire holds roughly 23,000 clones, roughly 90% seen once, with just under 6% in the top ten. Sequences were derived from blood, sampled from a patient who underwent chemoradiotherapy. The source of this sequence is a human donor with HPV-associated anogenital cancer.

The CDR3 sequence is CATVGARENTEAFF. CDR3 coding DNA: TGTGCCACCGTCGGGGCCAGGGAGAACACTGAAGCTTTCTTT. The chain has TRBV19 and TRBJ1-1, with D maybe TRBD1 (5 bases). The V gene lost 10 bases and the J gene lost 1 base, with 16 bases spanning the gap. The CDR3 is 14 residues long. Germline CDR1 LNHDA, CDR2 SQIVND (reference sequence).